The 9 T cell receptor beta chains below come from one sample, sequenced in a study of blood T cell repertoires in COVID-19. Generated by immunoSEQ multiplex PCR, the TCRdb table keeps only in-frame clones and is missing some. The profile shows approximately 30,000 clones, roughly nine tenths of them singletons. Sequenced input: peripheral blood. The receptors were gathered from a human donor with active COVID-19. The donor label of this sample is uncertain.

The chain carries TRBV3-1 (or the pseudogene TRBV3-2) and TRBJ1-2, with 7 bases lining up with TRBD1. Germline CDR1 LGHDT, CDR2 YNNKEL (reference sequence). Trimming at V came to 1 base and at J to 3 bases, leaving 5 bases not matched to a gene. The CDR3 runs 15 residues. CDR3 sequence: CASSQGQGSYYGYTF. CDR3 DNA sequence: TGTGCCAGCAGCCAAGGACAGGGTAGTTACTATGGCTACACCTTC.

The chain couples TRBV7-8 to TRBJ1-5; TRBD1 matches at 10 bases. This CDR3 is 16 amino acids long. After removal of 5 bases from V and 7 bases from J, the junction contained 11 bases not matched to a gene. The germline CDR1 and CDR2 sequences are SGHVS and FQNEAQ. The CDR3 nucleotides read TGTGCCAGCAGCCCTAGGGACAGGGGAGGGCGGCAGCCCCAGCATTTT. Encoded protein: CASSPRDRGGRQPQHF.

This clone was recorded once. The chain joins TRBV5-1 to TRBJ2-3, with D possibly being TRBD1 (6 bases). The CDR3 has 15 amino acids. Trimming removed 4 bases from V and 1 base from J, with 13 bases in between. CDR1 SGHRS and CDR2 YFSETQ come from the germline V gene. The CDR3 DNA sequence: TGCGCCAGCAGCCCACGGGACACTGGCACAGATACGCAGTATTTT. Residues: CASSPRDTGTDTQYF.

The rearrangement links TRBV27 to TRBJ1-2; 9 bases align to TRBD1. Germline V gene data show CDR1 as MNHEY and CDR2 as SMNVEV (reference sequence). The CDR3 contains 14 residues. With V trimmed by 5 bases and J by 8 bases, 9 bases remained unmatched. This chain's CDR3 is CASSTGNRGLGYTF. The CDR3 DNA reads as TGTGCCAGCAGTACCGGGAACAGGGGGCTCGGCTACACCTTC.

This rearrangement joins TRBV5-4 to TRBJ2-2; 9 bases agree with TRBD2. The CDR3 has 15 residues. Germline V gives CDR1 SGHNT, CDR2 YYREEE (reference sequence). J gave up 7 bases and V 3 bases, and 7 bases lay outside the gene matches. Here the CDR3 DNA reads TGTGCCAGCAGCTACAAGGCTAGCGGGGTCGGGGAGCTGTTTTTT. Translated: CASSYKASGVGELFF. Supplemented by reference TRBV5-4 and TRBJ2-2, the full variable domain reads ETGVTQSPTHLIKTRGQQVTLRCSSQSGHNTVSWYQQALGQGPQFIFQYYREEENGRGNFPPRFSGLQFPNYSSELNVNALELDDSALYLCASSYKASGVGELFFGEGSRLTVL.

The chain uses TRBV18 and TRBJ2-2; D unclear. The length of the CDR3 is 13 residues. V was shortened by 0 bases and J by 7 bases, with 6 bases between the two germline ends. Germline values: CDR1 KGHSH, CDR2 LQKENI. CDR3 nucleotides: TGTGCCAGCTCACCACCTTTGAGCGGGGAGCTGTTTTTT. Protein sequence: CASSPPLSGELFF. Combining the CDR3 with reference TRBV18 and TRBJ2-2 gives the whole variable domain NAGVMQNPRHLVRRRGQEARLRCSPMKGHSHVYWYRQLPEEGLKFMVYLQKENIIDESGMPKERFSAEFPKEGPSILRIQQVVRGDSAAYFCASSPPLSGELFFGEGSRLTVL.

The chain uses TRBV6-5 and TRBJ2-5; D unclear. Per the germline V gene, CDR1 is MNHEY and CDR2 is SVGAGI. With 0 bases removed from V and 4 bases from J, the gap between germline ends came to 9 bases. This CDR3 region has 14 residues. The CDR3 bases are TGTGCCAGCAGTTACTCCACAGTCGGAGAGACCCAGTACTTC. It specifies CASSYSTVGETQYF.

The V call is TRBV7-6, the J call TRBJ1-4, with 8 bases matching TRBD1. V was clipped by 5 bases and J by 1 base; unmatched bases: 3. The CDR3 is 15 amino acids. The germline V gene has CDR1 SGHVS and CDR2 FNYEAQ. This chain's CDR3 is CASSTGTGTNEKLFF. CDR3 nucleotides: TGTGCCAGCAGCACAGGGACAGGAACTAATGAAAAACTGTTTTTT.

V is TRBV24-1 and J is TRBJ1-1; 9 nucleotides agree with TRBD1. Germline V gene lookup returns CDR1 KGHDR and CDR2 SFDVKD. CDR3 size: 13 residues. The V and J ends lost 5 bases and 4 bases, in that order; junction bases with no gene match: 1. The CDR3 is CATSGQGGTEAFF. In nucleotides, the CDR3 is TGTGCCACCAGTGGACAGGGGGGCACTGAAGCTTTCTTT.